A selection of T cell receptor beta chains follows, all from one sample in a study of post-analysis software for immune sequencing data. TCRdb reprocessed the PCR reads via MiXCR and lists one record per CDR3 protein. This sample yields more than 500,000 distinct CDR3 sequences, of which around 31% are seen a single time; roughly 6% belongs to the top ten. Material: blood. The receptors stem from a girl aged 2-17 years with multiple sclerosis. The CDR3 runs from the conserved cysteine through the conserved F or W. A D gene is named only where the DNA matches it firmly. Some rows mark clone size as missing; the rest say once, few, many or name a class of expanded clone.

CDR3: CASSSPRGGEQFF
DNA: TGTGCCAGCAGTTCTCCTAGGGGCGGTGAGCAGTTCTTC
D: NA
size: few
J: TRBJ2-1
V: TRBV6-5

CDR3: CASSPRGTDSYEQYF
DNA: TGTGCCAGCAGCCCTCGAGGGACAGATTCTTACGAGCAGTACTTC
D: TRBD1
size: few
J: TRBJ2-7
V: TRBV6-5

CDR3: CSAAGSSTEAFF
DNA: TGCAGCGCGGCGGGGAGCAGCACTGAAGCTTTCTTT
D: NA
size: few
J: TRBJ1-1
V: TRBV29-1

CDR3: CASSLGTRPSAGLTDTQYF
DNA: TGTGCCAGCAGCTTAGGAACAAGGCCTTCAGCGGGGCTGACAGATACGCAGTATTTT
D: TRBD2
size: NA
J: TRBJ2-3
V: TRBV7-2

CDR3: CASRLVGGGAETQYF
DNA: TGTGCCAGCAGGCTAGTCGGGGGGGGCGCAGAGACCCAGTACTTC
D: TRBD2
size: once
J: TRBJ2-5
V: TRBV7-2

CDR3: CSVADRGNEKLFF
DNA: TGCAGCGTTGCAGACAGGGGGAATGAAAAACTGTTTTTT
D: TRBD1
size: few
J: TRBJ1-4
V: TRBV29-1

CDR3: CSARAGESQYSNQPQHF
DNA: TGCAGTGCCAGAGCCGGGGAGAGCCAGTATAGCAATCAGCCCCAGCATTTT
D: NA
size: NA
J: TRBJ1-5
V: TRBV20-1

CDR3: CATSRGGFYEQYF
DNA: TGTGCCACCAGCAGAGGTGGATTTTACGAGCAGTACTTC
D: NA
size: NA
J: TRBJ2-7
V: TRBV15

CDR3: CSVDPIRMGEQFF
DNA: TGCAGCGTTGACCCTATTAGAATGGGGGAGCAGTTCTTC
D: NA
size: few
J: TRBJ2-1
V: TRBV29-1

CDR3: CASSVLSGGPDTDTQYF
DNA: TGTGCCAGCAGCGTACTTTCGGGGGGGCCTGACACAGATACGCAGTATTTT
D: TRBD2
size: NA
J: TRBJ2-3
V: TRBV9

CDR3: CASSERGGYNEQFF
DNA: TGTGCCAGCAGTGAGCGGGGAGGCTACAATGAGCAGTTCTTC
D: NA
size: few
J: TRBJ2-1
V: TRBV2

CDR3: CASSFRVAGGLDEQFF
DNA: TGTGCCAGCAGCTTTAGGGTAGCGGGGGGGCTCGATGAGCAGTTCTTC
D: TRBD2
size: NA
J: TRBJ2-1
V: TRBV7-2

CDR3: CVSSQGSTSLGTDTQYF
DNA: TGTGTCAGCAGCCAAGGATCGACTAGTTTAGGCACAGATACGCAGTATTTT
D: NA
size: NA
J: TRBJ2-3
V: TRBV3-1

CDR3: CASSQQQGNEQFF
DNA: TGCGCCAGCAGCCAACAACAGGGGAATGAGCAGTTCTTC
D: TRBD1
size: few
J: TRBJ2-1
V: TRBV4-1

CDR3: CSAKGWTGTYNEQFF
DNA: TGCAGTGCTAAAGGTTGGACAGGGACCTACAATGAGCAGTTCTTC
D: TRBD1
size: few
J: TRBJ2-1
V: TRBV20-1

CDR3: CASSFRVDHYGYTF
DNA: TGTGCCAGCAGCTTCCGGGTTGATCACTATGGCTACACCTTC
D: NA
size: NA
J: TRBJ1-2
V: TRBV5-5

CDR3: CSASGRVLAGYTF
DNA: TGCAGTGCTAGTGGCAGGGTCCTAGCTGGCTACACCTTC
D: NA
size: NA
J: TRBJ1-2
V: TRBV20-1

CDR3: CASSQDPPSHYGYTF
DNA: TGCGCCAGCAGCCAAGATCCACCGTCGCACTATGGCTACACCTTC
D: NA
size: NA
J: TRBJ1-2
V: TRBV4-1

CDR3: CRPGLAGGPHNEQYF
DNA: TGTCGGCCGGGACTAGCGGGGGGGCCCCACAATGAGCAGTACTTC
D: TRBD2
size: NA
J: TRBJ2-5
V: TRBV20-1

CDR3: CASTTGGGSYEQYF
DNA: TGTGCCAGCACCACGGGCGGGGGCTCCTACGAGCAGTACTTC
D: TRBD2
size: few
J: TRBJ2-7
V: TRBV6-6

CDR3: CASSSREGLETQYF
DNA: TGTGCCAGCAGTTCCCGGGAAGGGTTGGAGACCCAGTACTTC
D: NA
size: NA
J: TRBJ2-5
V: TRBV12-3/TRBV12-4

CDR3: CASSLTRGGYTF
DNA: TGTGCCAGCAGTTTAACCCGGGGGGGCTACACCTTC
D: NA
size: few
J: TRBJ1-2
V: TRBV28

CDR3: CASRKTSPGTDTQYF
DNA: TGTGCCAGCAGGAAGACTAGCCCTGGGACAGATACGCAGTATTTT
D: TRBD2
size: NA
J: TRBJ2-3
V: TRBV6-1

CDR3: CASSALISGANVLTF
DNA: TGTGCCAGCAGCGCTTTAATCTCTGGGGCCAACGTCCTGACTTTC
D: NA
size: many
J: TRBJ2-6
V: TRBV5-5

CDR3: CSVENRQNYDQYF
DNA: TGCAGCGTCGAGAACCGACAGAACTACGATCAGTACTTC
D: NA
size: NA
J: TRBJ2-7
V: TRBV29-1

CDR3: CASGRGRGPAVDEQFF
DNA: TGTGCCAGCGGCCGAGGGCGGGGGCCGGCGGTGGATGAGCAGTTCTTC
D: NA
size: NA
J: TRBJ2-1
V: TRBV3-1

CDR3: CASSAGQGGADTQYF
DNA: TGTGCCAGCAGTGCTGGACAGGGCGGCGCAGATACGCAGTATTTT
D: TRBD1
size: few
J: TRBJ2-3
V: TRBV2

CDR3: CASSSANPGQGWDTQYF
DNA: TGTGCCAGCAGTTCCGCCAATCCGGGACAGGGATGGGATACGCAGTATTTT
D: TRBD1
size: once
J: TRBJ2-3
V: TRBV27

CDR3: CASSPWNWGLAGNEQFF
DNA: TGTGCCAGCAGCCCGTGGAATTGGGGACTAGCGGGTAATGAGCAGTTCTTC
D: TRBD2
size: NA
J: TRBJ2-1
V: TRBV14

CDR3: CASSSARQGNYEQYF
DNA: TGTGCCAGCAGCAGTGCCCGACAGGGGAACTACGAGCAGTACTTC
D: TRBD1
size: NA
J: TRBJ2-7
V: TRBV7-9

CDR3: CATRTGPETQYF
DNA: TGTGCCACCCGGACAGGGCCAGAGACCCAGTACTTC
D: TRBD1
size: many
J: TRBJ2-5
V: TRBV10-3

CDR3: CASSEDAGGPGETQYF
DNA: TGTGCCAGCAGTGAAGATGCCGGGGGGCCAGGGGAGACCCAGTACTTC
D: NA
size: few
J: TRBJ2-5
V: TRBV2

CDR3: CSAKAQAGNTDTQYF
DNA: TGCAGTGCTAAAGCTCAAGCGGGGAACACAGATACGCAGTATTTT
D: TRBD2
size: few
J: TRBJ2-3
V: TRBV20-1

CDR3: CASSLMAGDYEQYF
DNA: TGCGCCAGCAGCTTGATGGCAGGGGACTACGAGCAGTACTTC
D: NA
size: few
J: TRBJ2-7
V: TRBV5-1

CDR3: CASIGPGANVLTF
DNA: TGTGCCAGCATTGGCCCTGGGGCCAACGTCCTGACTTTC
D: NA
size: NA
J: TRBJ2-6
V: TRBV2

CDR3: CASSLGRPSIYEQYF
DNA: TGCGCCAGCAGCTTAGGCAGGCCTTCTATTTACGAGCAGTACTTC
D: NA
size: few
J: TRBJ2-7
V: TRBV5-1

CDR3: CAISETRDLNTEAFF
DNA: TGTGCCATCAGTGAGACGCGGGATCTGAACACTGAAGCTTTCTTT
D: NA
size: NA
J: TRBJ1-1
V: TRBV10-3

CDR3: CASRNGEGSNQPQHF
DNA: TGTGCCAGCAGGAACGGCGAAGGGAGCAATCAGCCCCAGCATTTT
D: NA
size: NA
J: TRBJ1-5
V: TRBV25-1

CDR3: CASRSNLDSLGELFF
DNA: TGTGCCAGCAGATCCAACTTGGACAGCCTCGGGGAGCTGTTTTTT
D: NA
size: NA
J: TRBJ2-2
V: TRBV12-3/TRBV12-4

CDR3: CASSLTTGGYNEQFF
DNA: TGTGCCAGCAGCTTAACCACCGGGGGCTACAATGAGCAGTTCTTC
D: NA
size: few
J: TRBJ2-1
V: TRBV7-9

CDR3: CASSLLGGPSTDTQYF
DNA: TGTGCCAGCAGCTTATTGGGGGGTCCCAGCACAGATACGCAGTATTTT
D: NA
size: NA
J: TRBJ2-3
V: TRBV11-1

CDR3: CSAISLGPSTDTQYF
DNA: TGCAGTGCTATATCTCTGGGGCCGAGCACAGATACGCAGTATTTT
D: NA
size: few
J: TRBJ2-3
V: TRBV20-1

CDR3: CASSQRTVYNEQFF
DNA: TGTGCCAGCAGCCAAAGGACAGTCTACAATGAGCAGTTCTTC
D: NA
size: NA
J: TRBJ2-1
V: TRBV3-1

CDR3: CASSFGAAEAFF
DNA: TGTGCCAGCAGCTTCGGGGCAGCTGAAGCTTTCTTT
D: NA
size: NA
J: TRBJ1-1
V: TRBV7-9

CDR3: CASSSPTRAGGLQETQYF
DNA: TGTGCCAGCAGTTCCCCCACCCGAGCGGGGGGGTTACAAGAGACCCAGTACTTC
D: TRBD2
size: NA
J: TRBJ2-5
V: TRBV28

CDR3: CASSLGDSLGPQHF
DNA: TGCGCCAGCAGCTTGGGGGACAGTCTAGGGCCCCAGCATTTT
D: TRBD1
size: NA
J: TRBJ1-5
V: TRBV5-1

CDR3: CSARDQGTGLEQFF
DNA: TGCAGTGCTAGAGATCAGGGGACAGGGTTAGAGCAGTTCTTC
D: TRBD1
size: NA
J: TRBJ2-1
V: TRBV20-1

CDR3: CASRPGGTKNIQYF
DNA: TGTGCCAGCAGGCCAGGGGGAACCAAAAACATTCAGTACTTC
D: TRBD1
size: NA
J: TRBJ2-4
V: TRBV6-5

CDR3: CASSRLPRQVTDTQYF
DNA: TGCGCCAGCAGCCGCCTTCCGAGACAGGTCACAGATACGCAGTATTTT
D: NA
size: NA
J: TRBJ2-3
V: TRBV4-1

CDR3: CASSVDTMGREEQYF
DNA: TGTGCCAGCAGTGTGGACACCATGGGCCGGGAAGAGCAGTACTTC
D: NA
size: NA
J: TRBJ2-7
V: TRBV6-1

CDR3: CAMQSYRDSPLHF
DNA: TGTGCCATGCAGTCCTACCGGGATTCACCCCTCCACTTT
D: NA
size: few
J: TRBJ1-6
V: TRBV10-3

CDR3: CASSQESSPGGYTF
DNA: TGCGCCAGCAGCCAAGAATCCTCCCCTGGGGGCTACACCTTC
D: NA
size: NA
J: TRBJ1-2
V: TRBV4-1

CDR3: CASSLEFQGGPTDTQYF
DNA: TGTGCCAGCAGCTTGGAGTTTCAAGGGGGGCCCACAGATACGCAGTATTTT
D: NA
size: few
J: TRBJ2-3
V: TRBV7-2

CDR3: CASIPGTSWNEQFF
DNA: TGTGCATCCATCCCGGGGACTAGCTGGAATGAGCAGTTCTTC
D: TRBD2
size: NA
J: TRBJ2-1
V: TRBV10-3